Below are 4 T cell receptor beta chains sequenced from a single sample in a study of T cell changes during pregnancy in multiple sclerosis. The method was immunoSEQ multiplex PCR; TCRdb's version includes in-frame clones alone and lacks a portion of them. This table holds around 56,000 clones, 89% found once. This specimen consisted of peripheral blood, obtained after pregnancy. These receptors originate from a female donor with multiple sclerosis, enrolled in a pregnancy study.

CDR3 in DNA: TGTGCCAGCATCGGGACAGGGGTCACTAATGAAAAACTGTTTTTT. Amino acid sequence: CASIGTGVTNEKLFF. The chain employs TRBV6-1 and TRBJ1-4; 10 nucleotides agree with TRBD1. The V gene end was trimmed by 7 bases and the J gene end by 2 bases; junction bases not matched to a gene: 4. Germline assignment: CDR1 MNHNS and CDR2 SASEGT. The CDR3 contains 15 residues.

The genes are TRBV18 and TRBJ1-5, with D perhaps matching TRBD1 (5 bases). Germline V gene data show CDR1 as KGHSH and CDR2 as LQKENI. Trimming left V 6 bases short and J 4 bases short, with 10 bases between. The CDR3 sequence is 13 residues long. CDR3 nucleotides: TGTGCCAGCTCGCCCGACAGAAATCAGCCCCAGCATTTT. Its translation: CASSPDRNQPQHF.

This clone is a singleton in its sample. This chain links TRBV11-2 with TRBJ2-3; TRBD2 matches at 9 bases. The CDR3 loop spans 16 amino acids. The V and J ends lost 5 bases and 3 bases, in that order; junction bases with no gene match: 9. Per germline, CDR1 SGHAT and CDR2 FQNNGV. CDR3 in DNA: TGTGCCAGCAGCGGAGAGGCTAGCGGGGATACAGATACGCAGTATTTT. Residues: CASSGEASGDTDTQYF.

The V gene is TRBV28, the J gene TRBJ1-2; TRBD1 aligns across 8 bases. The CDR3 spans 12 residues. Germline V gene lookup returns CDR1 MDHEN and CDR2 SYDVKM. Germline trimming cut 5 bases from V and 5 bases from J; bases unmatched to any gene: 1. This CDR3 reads CASSRTGYGYTF. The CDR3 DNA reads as TGTGCCAGCAGTAGGACAGGGTATGGCTACACCTTC.